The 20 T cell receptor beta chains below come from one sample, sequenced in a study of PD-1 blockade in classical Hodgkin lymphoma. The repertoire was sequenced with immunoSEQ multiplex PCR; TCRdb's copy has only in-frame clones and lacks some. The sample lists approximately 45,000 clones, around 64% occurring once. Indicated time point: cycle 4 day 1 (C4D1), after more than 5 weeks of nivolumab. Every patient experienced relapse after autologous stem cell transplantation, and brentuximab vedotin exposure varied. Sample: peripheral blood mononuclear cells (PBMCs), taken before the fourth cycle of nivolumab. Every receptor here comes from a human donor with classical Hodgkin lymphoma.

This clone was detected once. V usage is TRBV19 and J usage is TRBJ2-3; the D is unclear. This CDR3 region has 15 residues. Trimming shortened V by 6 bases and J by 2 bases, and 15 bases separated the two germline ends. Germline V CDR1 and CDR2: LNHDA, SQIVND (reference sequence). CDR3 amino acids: CASRNGPDPTDTQYF. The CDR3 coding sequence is TGTGCCAGTAGGAACGGACCCGACCCCACAGATACGCAGTATTTT.

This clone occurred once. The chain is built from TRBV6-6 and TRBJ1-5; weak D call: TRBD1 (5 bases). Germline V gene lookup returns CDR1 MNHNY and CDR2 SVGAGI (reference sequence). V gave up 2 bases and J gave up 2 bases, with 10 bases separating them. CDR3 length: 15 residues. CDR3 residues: CASSYVRGGNQPQHF. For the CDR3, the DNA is TGTGCCAGCAGTTACGTGCGGGGCGGCAATCAGCCCCAGCATTTT.

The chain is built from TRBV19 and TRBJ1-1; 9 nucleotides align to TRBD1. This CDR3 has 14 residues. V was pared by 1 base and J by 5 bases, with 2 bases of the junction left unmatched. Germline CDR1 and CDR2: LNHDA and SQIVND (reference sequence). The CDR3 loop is CASSIVDRGTEAFF. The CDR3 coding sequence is TGTGCCAGTAGTATAGTGGACAGGGGAACTGAAGCTTTCTTT.

The CDR3 sequence is CASSFRPDYRQYEQYF. In DNA form, the CDR3 reads TGTGCCAGCAGTTTTCGGCCCGACTATCGCCAGTACGAGCAGTACTTC. The rearrangement joins TRBV27 to TRBJ2-7; D is perhaps TRBD2 (5 bases). Trimming pared 3 bases from V and 4 bases from J, leaving 19 bases between. This CDR3 spans 16 amino acids. Germline V CDR1 and CDR2: MNHEY, SMNVEV (reference sequence).

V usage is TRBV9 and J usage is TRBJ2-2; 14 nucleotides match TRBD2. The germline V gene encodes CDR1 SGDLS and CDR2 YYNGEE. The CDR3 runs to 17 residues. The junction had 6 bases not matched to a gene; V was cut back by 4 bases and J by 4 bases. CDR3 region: CASSPGLAGGGTGELFF. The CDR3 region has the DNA TGTGCCAGCAGCCCCGGACTAGCGGGGGGTGGCACCGGGGAGCTGTTTTTT.

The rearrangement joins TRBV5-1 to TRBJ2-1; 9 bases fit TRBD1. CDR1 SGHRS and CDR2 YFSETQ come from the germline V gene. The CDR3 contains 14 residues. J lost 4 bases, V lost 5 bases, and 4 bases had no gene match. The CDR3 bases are TGCGCCAGCAGTCTAGGGACAGGGTACAATGAGCAGTTCTTC. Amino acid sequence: CASSLGTGYNEQFF.

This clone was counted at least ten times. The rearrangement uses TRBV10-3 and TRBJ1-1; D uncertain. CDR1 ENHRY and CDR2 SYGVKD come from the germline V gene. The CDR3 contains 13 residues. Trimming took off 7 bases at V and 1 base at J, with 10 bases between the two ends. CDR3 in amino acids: CAINRGRNTEAFF. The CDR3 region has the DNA TGTGCCATCAATCGGGGAAGGAACACTGAAGCTTTCTTT.

CDR3 nucleotides: TGTGCCAGCAGTTTAATGAGGGAAGAGACCCAGTACTTC. Protein: CASSLMREETQYF. V usage is TRBV27 and J usage is TRBJ2-5; D is possibly TRBD2 (5 bases). Germline V CDR1 and CDR2: MNHEY, SMNVEV (reference sequence). Trimming cost V 2 bases and J 3 bases, with 7 bases left between them. The CDR3 has 13 amino acids.

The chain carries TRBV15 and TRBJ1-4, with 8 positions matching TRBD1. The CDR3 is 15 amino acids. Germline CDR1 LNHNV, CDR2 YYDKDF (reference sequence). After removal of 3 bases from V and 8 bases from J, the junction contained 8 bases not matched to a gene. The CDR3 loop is CATSRDGTGWEKLFF. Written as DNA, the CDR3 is TGTGCCACCAGCAGGGATGGGACAGGTTGGGAAAAACTGTTTTTT.

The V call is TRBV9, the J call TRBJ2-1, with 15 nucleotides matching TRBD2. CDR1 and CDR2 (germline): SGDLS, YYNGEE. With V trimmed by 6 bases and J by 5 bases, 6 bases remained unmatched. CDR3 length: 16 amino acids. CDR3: CASTHGLAGGDNEQFF. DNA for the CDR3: TGTGCCAGCACCCACGGACTAGCGGGGGGGGACAATGAGCAGTTCTTC.

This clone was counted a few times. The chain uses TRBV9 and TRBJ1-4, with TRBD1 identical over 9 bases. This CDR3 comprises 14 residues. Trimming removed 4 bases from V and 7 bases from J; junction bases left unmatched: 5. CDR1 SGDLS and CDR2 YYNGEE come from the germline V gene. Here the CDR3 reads CASSLGTGFEKLFF. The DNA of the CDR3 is TGTGCCAGCAGCCTCGGGACAGGGTTTGAAAAACTGTTTTTT.

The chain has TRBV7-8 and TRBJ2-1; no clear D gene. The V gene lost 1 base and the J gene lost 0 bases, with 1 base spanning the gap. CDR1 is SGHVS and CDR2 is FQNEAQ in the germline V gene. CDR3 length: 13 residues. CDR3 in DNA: TGTGCCAGCAGCTTAGGCTCCTACAATGAGCAGTTCTTC. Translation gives CASSLGSYNEQFF.

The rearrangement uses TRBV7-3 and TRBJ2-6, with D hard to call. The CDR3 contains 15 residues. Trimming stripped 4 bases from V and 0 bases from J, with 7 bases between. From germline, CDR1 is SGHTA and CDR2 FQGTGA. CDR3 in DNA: TGTGCCAGCAGCTCCCGAGCCTCTGGGGCCAACGTCCTGACTTTC. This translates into CASSSRASGANVLTF.

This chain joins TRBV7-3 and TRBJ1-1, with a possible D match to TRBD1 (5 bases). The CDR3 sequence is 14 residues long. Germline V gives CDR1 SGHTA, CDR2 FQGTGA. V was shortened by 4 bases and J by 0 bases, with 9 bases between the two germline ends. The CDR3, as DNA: TGTGCCAGCAGCTCGGGACGGTTGAACACTGAAGCTTTCTTT. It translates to CASSSGRLNTEAFF. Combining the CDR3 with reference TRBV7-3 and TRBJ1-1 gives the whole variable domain GAGVSQTPSNKVTEKGKYVELRCDPISGHTALYWYRQSLGQGPEFLIYFQGTGAADDSGLPNDRFFAVRPEGSVSTLKIQRTERGDSAVYLCASSSGRLNTEAFFGQGTRLTVV.

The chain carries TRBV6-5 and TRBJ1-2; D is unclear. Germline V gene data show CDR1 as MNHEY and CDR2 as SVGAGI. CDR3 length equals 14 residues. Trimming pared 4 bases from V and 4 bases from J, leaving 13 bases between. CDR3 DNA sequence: TGTGCCAGCAGTTTGAACAGCAATCTCTATGGCTACACCTTC. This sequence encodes CASSLNSNLYGYTF.

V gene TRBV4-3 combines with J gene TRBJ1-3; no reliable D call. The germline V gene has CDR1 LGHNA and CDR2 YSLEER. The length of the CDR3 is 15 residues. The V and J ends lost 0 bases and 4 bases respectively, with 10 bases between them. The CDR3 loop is CASSQDRGPGNTIYF. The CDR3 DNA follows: TGCGCCAGCAGCCAAGATCGAGGGCCCGGAAACACCATATATTTT.

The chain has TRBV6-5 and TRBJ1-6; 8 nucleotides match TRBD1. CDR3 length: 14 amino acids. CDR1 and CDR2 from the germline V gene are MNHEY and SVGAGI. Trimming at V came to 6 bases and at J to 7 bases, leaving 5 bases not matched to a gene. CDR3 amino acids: CASRTRQGNSPLHF. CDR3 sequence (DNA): TGTGCCAGCAGGACTAGACAGGGGAATTCACCCCTCCACTTT.

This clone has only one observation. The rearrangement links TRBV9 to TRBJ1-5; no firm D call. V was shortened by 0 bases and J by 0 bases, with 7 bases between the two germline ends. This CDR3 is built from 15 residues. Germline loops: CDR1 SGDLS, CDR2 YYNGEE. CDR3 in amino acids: CASSVEGYSNQPQHF. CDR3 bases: TGTGCCAGCAGCGTAGAGGGTTATAGCAATCAGCCCCAGCATTTT. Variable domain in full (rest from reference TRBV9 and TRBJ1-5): DSGVTQTPKHLITATGQRVTLRCSPRSGDLSVYWYQQSLDQGLQFLIQYYNGEERAKGNILERFSAQQFPDLHSELNLSSLELGDSALYFCASSVEGYSNQPQHFGDGTRLSIL.

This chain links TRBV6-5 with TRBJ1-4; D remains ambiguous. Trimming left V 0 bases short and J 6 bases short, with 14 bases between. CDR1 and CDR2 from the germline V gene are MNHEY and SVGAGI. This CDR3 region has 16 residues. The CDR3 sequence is CASSYSSAGVDEKLFF. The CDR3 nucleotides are TGTGCCAGCAGTTACTCGAGTGCCGGGGTAGATGAAAAACTGTTTTTT.

The CDR3 DNA sequence: TGTGCCAGCAGTTTTACAGCGCCAGAGACCCAGTACTTC. This gives the protein CASSFTAPETQYF. The rearrangement uses TRBV28 and TRBJ2-5; no clear D. Trimming took 3 bases from V and 4 from J, leaving 9 bases between them. In germline, CDR1 is MDHEN, CDR2 SYDVKM. This CDR3 has 13 amino acids.